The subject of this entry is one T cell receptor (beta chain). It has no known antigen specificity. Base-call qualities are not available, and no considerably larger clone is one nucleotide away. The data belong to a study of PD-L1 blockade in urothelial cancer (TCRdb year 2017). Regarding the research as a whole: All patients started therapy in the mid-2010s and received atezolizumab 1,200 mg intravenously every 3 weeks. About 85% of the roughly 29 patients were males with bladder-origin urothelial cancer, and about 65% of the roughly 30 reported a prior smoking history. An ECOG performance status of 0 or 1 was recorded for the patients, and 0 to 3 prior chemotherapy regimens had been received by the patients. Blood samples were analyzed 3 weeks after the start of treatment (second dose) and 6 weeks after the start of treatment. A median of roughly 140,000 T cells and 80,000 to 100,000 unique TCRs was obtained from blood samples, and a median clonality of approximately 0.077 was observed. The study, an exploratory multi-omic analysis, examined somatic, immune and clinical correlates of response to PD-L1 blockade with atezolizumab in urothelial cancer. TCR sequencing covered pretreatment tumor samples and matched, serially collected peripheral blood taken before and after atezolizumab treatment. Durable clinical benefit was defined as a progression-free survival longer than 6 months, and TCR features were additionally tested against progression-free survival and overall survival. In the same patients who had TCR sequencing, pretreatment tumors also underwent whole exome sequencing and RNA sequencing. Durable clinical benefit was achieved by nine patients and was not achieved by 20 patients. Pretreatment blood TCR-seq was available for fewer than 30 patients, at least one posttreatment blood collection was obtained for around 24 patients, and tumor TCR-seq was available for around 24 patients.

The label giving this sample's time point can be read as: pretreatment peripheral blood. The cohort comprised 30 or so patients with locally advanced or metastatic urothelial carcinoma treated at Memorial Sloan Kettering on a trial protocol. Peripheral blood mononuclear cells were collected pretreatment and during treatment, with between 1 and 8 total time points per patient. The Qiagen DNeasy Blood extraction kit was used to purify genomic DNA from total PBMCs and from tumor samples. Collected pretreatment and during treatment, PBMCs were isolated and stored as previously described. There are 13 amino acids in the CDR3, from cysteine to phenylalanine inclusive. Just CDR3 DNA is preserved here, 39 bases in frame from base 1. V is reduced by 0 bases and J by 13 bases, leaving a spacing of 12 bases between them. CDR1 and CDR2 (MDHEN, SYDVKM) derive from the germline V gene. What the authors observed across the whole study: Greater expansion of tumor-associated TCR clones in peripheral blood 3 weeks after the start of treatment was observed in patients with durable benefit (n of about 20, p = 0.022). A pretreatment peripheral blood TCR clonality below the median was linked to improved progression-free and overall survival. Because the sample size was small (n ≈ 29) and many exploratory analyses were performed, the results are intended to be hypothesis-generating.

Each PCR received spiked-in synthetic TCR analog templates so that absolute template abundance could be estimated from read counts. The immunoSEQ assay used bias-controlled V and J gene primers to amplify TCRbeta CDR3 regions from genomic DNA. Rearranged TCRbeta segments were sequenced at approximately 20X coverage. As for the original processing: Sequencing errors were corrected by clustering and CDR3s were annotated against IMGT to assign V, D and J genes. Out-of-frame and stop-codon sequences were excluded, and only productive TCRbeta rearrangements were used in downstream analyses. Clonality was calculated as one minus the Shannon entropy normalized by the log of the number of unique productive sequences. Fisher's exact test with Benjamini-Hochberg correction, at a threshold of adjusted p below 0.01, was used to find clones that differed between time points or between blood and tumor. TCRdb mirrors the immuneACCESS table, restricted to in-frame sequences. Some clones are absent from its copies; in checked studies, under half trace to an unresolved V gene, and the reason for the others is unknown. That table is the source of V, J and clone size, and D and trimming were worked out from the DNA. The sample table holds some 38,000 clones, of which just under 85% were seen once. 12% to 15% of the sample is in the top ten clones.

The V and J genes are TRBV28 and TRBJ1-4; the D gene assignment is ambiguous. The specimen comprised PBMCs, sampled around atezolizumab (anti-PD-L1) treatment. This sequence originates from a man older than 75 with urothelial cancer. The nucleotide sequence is TGTGCCAGCAGTTTATGGGGGAGCGGCTCACTGTTTTTT. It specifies CASSLWGSGSLFF.